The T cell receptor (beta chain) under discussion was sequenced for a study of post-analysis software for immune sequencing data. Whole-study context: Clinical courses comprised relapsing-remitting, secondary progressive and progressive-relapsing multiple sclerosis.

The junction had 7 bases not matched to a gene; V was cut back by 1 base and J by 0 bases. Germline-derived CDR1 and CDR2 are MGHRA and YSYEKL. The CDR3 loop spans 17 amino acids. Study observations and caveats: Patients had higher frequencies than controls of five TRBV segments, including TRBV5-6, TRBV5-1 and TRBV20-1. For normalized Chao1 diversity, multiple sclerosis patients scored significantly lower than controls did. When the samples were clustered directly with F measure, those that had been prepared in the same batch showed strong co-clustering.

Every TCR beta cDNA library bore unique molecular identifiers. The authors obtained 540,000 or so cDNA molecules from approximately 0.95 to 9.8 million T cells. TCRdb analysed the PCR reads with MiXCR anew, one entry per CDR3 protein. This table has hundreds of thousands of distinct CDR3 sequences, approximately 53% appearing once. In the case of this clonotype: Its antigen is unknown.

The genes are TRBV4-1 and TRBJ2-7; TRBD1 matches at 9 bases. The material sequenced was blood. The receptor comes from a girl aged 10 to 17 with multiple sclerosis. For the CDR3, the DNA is TGCGCCAGCAGCCAAGGGGCTGGGACAGGGAGCTCCTACGAGCAGTACTTC. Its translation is CASSQGAGTGSSYEQYF.